This T cell receptor beta chain was documented in a study of blood T cell repertoires in COVID-19. Study details: From T cells, B-cell-depleted T cells, or PBMCs came the material, which was cDNA or gDNA.

This CDR3 is 13 amino acids long. V was clipped by 5 bases and J by 1 base, with 8 bases between them. Germline V CDR1 and CDR2: SGHDN, FVKESK. Sequencing was performed with immunoSEQ multiplex PCR; in TCRdb, only in-frame clones are kept and a portion is missing. The data show roughly 170,000 clones, approximately 85% seen once. The sequence was obtained from a woman aged 45-60 years with COVID-19, enrolled during active disease. The rearrangement links TRBV14 to TRBJ1-1, with D hard to call. The specimen was peripheral blood. The CDR3 here is CASSLQWNTEAFF. The CDR3 DNA follows: TGTGCCAGCAGCTTACAGTGGAACACTGAAGCTTTCTTT.